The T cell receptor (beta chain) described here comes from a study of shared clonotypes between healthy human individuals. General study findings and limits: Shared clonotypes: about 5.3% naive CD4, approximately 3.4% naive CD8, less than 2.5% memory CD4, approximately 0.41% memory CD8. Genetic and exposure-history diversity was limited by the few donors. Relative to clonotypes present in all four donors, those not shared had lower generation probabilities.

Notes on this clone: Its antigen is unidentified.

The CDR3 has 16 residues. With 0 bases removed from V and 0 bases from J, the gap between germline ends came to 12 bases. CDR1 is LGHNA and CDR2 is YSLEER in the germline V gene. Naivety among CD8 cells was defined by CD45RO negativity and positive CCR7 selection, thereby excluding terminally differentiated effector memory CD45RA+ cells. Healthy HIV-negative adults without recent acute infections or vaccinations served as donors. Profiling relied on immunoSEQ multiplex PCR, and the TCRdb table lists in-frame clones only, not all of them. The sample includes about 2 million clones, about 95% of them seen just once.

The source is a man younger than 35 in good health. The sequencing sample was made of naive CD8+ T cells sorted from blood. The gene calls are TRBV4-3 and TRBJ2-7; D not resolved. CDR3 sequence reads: CASSQDLGFGSYEQYF. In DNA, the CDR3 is TGCGCCAGCAGCCAAGATCTGGGGTTTGGCTCCTACGAGCAGTACTTC.